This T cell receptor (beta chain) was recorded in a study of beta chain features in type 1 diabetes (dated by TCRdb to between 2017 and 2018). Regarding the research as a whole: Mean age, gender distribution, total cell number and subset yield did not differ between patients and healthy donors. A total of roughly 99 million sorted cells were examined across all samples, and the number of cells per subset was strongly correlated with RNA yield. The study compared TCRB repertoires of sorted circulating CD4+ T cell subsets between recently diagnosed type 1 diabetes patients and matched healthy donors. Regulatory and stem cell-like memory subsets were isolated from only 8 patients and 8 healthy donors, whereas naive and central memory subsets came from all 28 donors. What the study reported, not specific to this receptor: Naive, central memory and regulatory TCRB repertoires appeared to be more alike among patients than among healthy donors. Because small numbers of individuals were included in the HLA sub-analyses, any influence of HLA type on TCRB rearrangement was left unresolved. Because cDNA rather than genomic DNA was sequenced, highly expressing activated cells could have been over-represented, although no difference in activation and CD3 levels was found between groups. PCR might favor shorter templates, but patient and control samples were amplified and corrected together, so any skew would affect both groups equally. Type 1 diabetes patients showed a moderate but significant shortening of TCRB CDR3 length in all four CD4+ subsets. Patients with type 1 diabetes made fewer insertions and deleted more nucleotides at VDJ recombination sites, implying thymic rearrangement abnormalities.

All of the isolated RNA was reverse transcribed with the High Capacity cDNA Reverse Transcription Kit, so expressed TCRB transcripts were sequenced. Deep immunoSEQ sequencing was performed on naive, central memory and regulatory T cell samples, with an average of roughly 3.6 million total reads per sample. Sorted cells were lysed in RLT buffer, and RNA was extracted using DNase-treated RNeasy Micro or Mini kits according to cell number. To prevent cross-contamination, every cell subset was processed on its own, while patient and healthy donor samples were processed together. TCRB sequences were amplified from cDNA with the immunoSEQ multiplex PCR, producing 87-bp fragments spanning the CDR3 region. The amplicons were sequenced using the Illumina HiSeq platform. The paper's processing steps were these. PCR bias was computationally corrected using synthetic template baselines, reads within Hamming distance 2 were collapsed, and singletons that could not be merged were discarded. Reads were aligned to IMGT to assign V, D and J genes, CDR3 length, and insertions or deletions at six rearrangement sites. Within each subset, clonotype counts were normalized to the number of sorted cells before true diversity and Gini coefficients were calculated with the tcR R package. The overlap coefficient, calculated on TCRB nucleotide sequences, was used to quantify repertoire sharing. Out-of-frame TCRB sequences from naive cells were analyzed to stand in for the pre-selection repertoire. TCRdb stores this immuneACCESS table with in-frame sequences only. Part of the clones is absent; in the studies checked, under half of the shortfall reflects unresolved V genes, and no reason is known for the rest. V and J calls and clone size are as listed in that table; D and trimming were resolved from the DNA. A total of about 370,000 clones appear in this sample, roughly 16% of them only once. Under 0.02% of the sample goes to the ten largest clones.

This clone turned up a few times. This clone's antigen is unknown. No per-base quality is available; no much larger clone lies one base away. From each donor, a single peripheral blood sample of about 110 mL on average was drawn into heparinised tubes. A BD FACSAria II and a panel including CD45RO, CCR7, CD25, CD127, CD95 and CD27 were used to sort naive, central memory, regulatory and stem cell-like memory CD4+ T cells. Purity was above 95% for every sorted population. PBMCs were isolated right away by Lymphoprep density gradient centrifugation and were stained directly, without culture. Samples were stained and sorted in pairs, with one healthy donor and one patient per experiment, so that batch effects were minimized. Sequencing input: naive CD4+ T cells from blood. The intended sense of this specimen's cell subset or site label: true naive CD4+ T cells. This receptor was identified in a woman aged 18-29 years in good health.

The nucleotide sequence reads as follows: TGTGCCAGCTCACCGCCGGGACTAGCGGGAGGCTACGAGCAGTACTTC. It is translated as CASSPPGLAGGYEQYF. The chain joins TRBV18 to TRBJ2-7, with 15 bases aligning to TRBD2. The CDR3 goes from the cysteine to the phenylalanine over 16 residues. CDR3 DNA only is kept here, 48 bases in frame from base 1. Reading the germline V gene gives CDR1 KGHSH and CDR2 LQKENI. Germline trimming amounts to 3 bases on V and 3 bases on J, with 3 as the count of junction bases outside the gene matches.